This T cell receptor (beta chain) comes out of a study of blood T cell repertoires in COVID-19. TCRdb's table, derived via immunoSEQ multiplex PCR, lists solely in-frame clones and lacks some. The sample holds 55,000 to 70,000 clones, over 85% seen once. CDR3 length equals 11 residues. Trimming left V 5 bases short and J 2 bases short, with 3 bases between. The germline V gene encodes CDR1 SGHAT and CDR2 FQNNGV. This chain connects TRBV11-2 to TRBJ2-5; D not certain. The sample taken for sequencing was peripheral blood. This clonotype originated in a human donor in a cohort sampled during active COVID-19. The CDR3 region has the DNA TGTGCCAGCAGCCTTCAAGAGACCCAGTACTTC. Amino acids: CASSLQETQYF. The variable domain in full, with the rest retrieved from reference TRBV11-2 and TRBJ2-5, is EAGVAQSPRYKIIEKRQSVAFWCNPISGHATLYWYQQILGQGPKLLIQFQNNGVVDDSQLPKDRFSAERLKGVDSTLKIQPAKLEDSAVYLCASSLQETQYFGPGTRLLVL.